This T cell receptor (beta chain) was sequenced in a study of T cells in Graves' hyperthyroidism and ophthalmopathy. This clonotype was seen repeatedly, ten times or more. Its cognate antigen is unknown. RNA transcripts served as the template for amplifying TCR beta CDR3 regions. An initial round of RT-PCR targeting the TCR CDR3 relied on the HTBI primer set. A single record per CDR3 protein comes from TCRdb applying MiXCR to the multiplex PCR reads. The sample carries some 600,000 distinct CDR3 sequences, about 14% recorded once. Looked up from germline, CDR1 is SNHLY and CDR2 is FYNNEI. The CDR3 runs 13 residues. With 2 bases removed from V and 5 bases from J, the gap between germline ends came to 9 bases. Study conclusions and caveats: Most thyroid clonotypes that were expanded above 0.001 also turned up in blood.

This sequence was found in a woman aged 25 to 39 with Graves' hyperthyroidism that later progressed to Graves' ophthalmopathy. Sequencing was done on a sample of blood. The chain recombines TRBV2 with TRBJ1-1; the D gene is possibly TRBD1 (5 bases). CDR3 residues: CASSEQGTTEAFF. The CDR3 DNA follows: TGTGCCAGCAGTGAACAGGGTACGACTGAAGCTTTCTTT.